The rows below give T cell receptor beta chains drawn from one sample of a study of cytomegalovirus exposure and HLA in healthy donors. This table comes from immunoSEQ multiplex PCR, and its TCRdb copy is limited to in-frame clones, with some not included. The sample consists of 150,000 to 200,000 clones, more than 60% of them appearing once. The source material was PBMCs. The receptors were gathered from a woman between 40 and 50 years old in good health and CMV-seropositive. CDR3s include the opening cysteine and the closing phenylalanine or tryptophan. D genes are given only for firm matches. The size field is filled for only some rows; it gives once, few, many or a size class.

TRBV7-9	TRBJ1-2	NA	NA	TGTGCCAGCAGCTTCGAGGCCTTCTATGGCTACACCTTC	CASSFEAFYGYTF
TRBV19	TRBJ1-3	NA	NA	TGTGCCAGTACAACGAGAGGGATGGCCTCTGGAAACACCATATATTTT	CASTTRGMASGNTIYF
TRBV10-3	TRBJ1-4	NA	NA	TGTGCCATCAGTGAGTCTGGGGGCCCAAATGAAAAACCGTTTTTT	CAISESGGPNEKPFF
TRBV12-5	TRBJ1-3	NA	TRBD1	TGTGCTAGTGGTTTGGGACAGGGTTCCCCAGGAAACACCATATATTTT	CASGLGQGSPGNTIYF
TRBV28	TRBJ1-5	NA	TRBD1	TGTGCCAGCAGTTTGACAGGGAAGGAAAAGCCCCAGCATTTT	CASSLTGKEKPQHF
TRBV19	TRBJ2-2	NA	TRBD2	TGTGCCAGTAGTTTGCTAGCGGGGGCGAACACCGGGGAGCTGTTTTTT	CASSLLAGANTGELFF
TRBV5-5	TRBJ1-3	NA	NA	TGTGCCAGCAGCTTGGGGGTGGCAGCGTCTGGAAACACCATATATTTT	CASSLGVAASGNTIYF
TRBV5-1	TRBJ2-4	NA	NA	TGCGCCAGCAGCTCAATCTCAGGGCTCCGGCCCAAAAACAGTCAGTACTTC	CASSSISGLRPKNSQYF
TRBV29-1	TRBJ2-7	few	NA	TGCAGCGTCGTAGGACAAGTGAGCGAGCAGTACTTC	CSVVGQVSEQYF
TRBV6-1	TRBJ1-4	once	TRBD1	TGTGCCAGCAGTGAGATGACAGGGGGCTCCGAAAAACTGTTTTTT	CASSEMTGGSEKLFF
TRBV2	TRBJ1-4	once	NA	TGTGCCAGCAAGGTTTTATTCGGGAATAATGAAAAACTGTTTTTT	CASKVLFGNNEKLFF
TRBV28	TRBJ2-1	few	TRBD1	TGTGCCAGTAAGGGTGACAGGGTCGGCAATGAGCAGTTCTTC	CASKGDRVGNEQFF
TRBV5-5	TRBJ2-5	NA	TRBD1	TGTGCCAGCAGCACACAACCGGGACAGCAATTCGGAGAGACCCAGTACTTC	CASSTQPGQQFGETQYF
TRBV6-1	TRBJ1-5	NA	TRBD1	TGTGCCAGCAGAGGGGGCGGTCCGAGCAATCAGCCCCAGCATTTT	CASRGGGPSNQPQHF
TRBV4-2	TRBJ1-2	NA	TRBD1	TGTGCCAGCAGCCAAGATCAGGGACAGGGGGCCCCTGGCTACACCTTC	CASSQDQGQGAPGYTF
TRBV27	TRBJ1-6	NA	NA	TGTGCCAGCACCGCACAGGGCTCCTATAATTCACCCCTCCACTTT	CASTAQGSYNSPLHF
TRBV13	TRBJ2-2	NA	TRBD2	TGTGCCAGCAGCTCTAGCGGGGGGGAGAACACCGGGGAGCTGTTTTTT	CASSSSGGENTGELFF
TRBV28	TRBJ2-5	NA	NA	TGTGCCAGCACCCTGGGGCCTGGAGACGGATTAGAGACCCAGTACTTC	CASTLGPGDGLETQYF
TRBV28	TRBJ1-6	NA	TRBD1	TGTGCCAGCAGTACATACGGGACAGGGCCTAATTCACCCCTCCACTTT	CASSTYGTGPNSPLHF
TRBV18	TRBJ2-3	NA	TRBD2	TGTGCCAGCACTAGCGGTAGCATGATAGATACGCAGTATTTT	CASTSGSMIDTQYF
TRBV6-5	TRBJ2-4	NA	NA	TGTGCCAGCAGAGACGCCCGCAAAAACAGTCAGTACTTC	CASRDARKNSQYF
TRBV6-5	TRBJ1-1	few	NA	TGTGCCAGCAGTCAAACAGGGCTAAACACTGAAGCTTTCTTT	CASSQTGLNTEAFF
TRBV7-6	TRBJ2-5	few	TRBD1	TGTGCCAGCAGCTCCGGACAGGGGGCGGGAGAGACCCAGTACTTC	CASSSGQGAGETQYF
TRBV5-4	TRBJ1-2	NA	NA	TGTGCCAGCAGCTTGGATCCAGGGCAGTATGGCTACACCTTC	CASSLDPGQYGYTF
TRBV6-5	TRBJ2-7	NA	TRBD1	TGTGCCAGGTCCGGGACAGGGGATGAATACGAGCAGTACTTC	CARSGTGDEYEQYF
TRBV4-1	TRBJ2-3	NA	NA	TGCGCCAGCAGCCAAGAGAACAGGGTATGGGCGGATACGCAGTATTTT	CASSQENRVWADTQYF
TRBV9	TRBJ2-5	few	NA	TGTGCCAGCAGCCCCGGTCAGGGGATGATTGAGACCCAGTACTTC	CASSPGQGMIETQYF
TRBV30	TRBJ2-1	NA	TRBD2	TGTGCCTGGAGTGAGGGCGGGGGGTCTGATGAGCAGTTCTTC	CAWSEGGGSDEQFF
TRBV4-3	TRBJ1-2	NA	NA	TGCGCCAGCAGCCAAGAGGAGGGTCCGTCGAACTATGGCTACACCTTC	CASSQEEGPSNYGYTF
TRBV7-8	TRBJ1-1	NA	TRBD1	TGTGCCAGCAGCCCGAGACAGGGGGAGAACACTGAAGCTTTCTTT	CASSPRQGENTEAFF
TRBV27	TRBJ1-5	once	NA	TGTGCCAGCAAACCAGGGGCCGGGCCCCTAAATCAGCCCCAGCATTTT	CASKPGAGPLNQPQHF
TRBV25-1	TRBJ1-1	few	TRBD1	TGTGCCAGCACAAGTCAGGGGGCGCGCACTGAAGCTTTCTTT	CASTSQGARTEAFF
TRBV2	TRBJ2-1	NA	TRBD1	TGTGCCAGCAGTGTTGCCGGGACAGGGGTAAGTGAGCAGTTCTTC	CASSVAGTGVSEQFF
TRBV25-1	TRBJ1-6	NA	TRBD1	TGTGCCAGCAGTCCCGGGACAGGGGGCTCACCCCTCCACTTT	CASSPGTGGSPLHF
TRBV5-1	TRBJ1-3	NA	TRBD1	TGCGCCAGCAGCCCGACGACAGGGGGCTCTGGAAACACCATATATTTT	CASSPTTGGSGNTIYF
TRBV4-3	TRBJ1-1	many	NA	TGCGCCAGCAGCCGGACAGAGAACACTGAAGCTTTCTTT	CASSRTENTEAFF
TRBV2	TRBJ2-7	NA	TRBD2	TGTGCCAGCAGTTCGGCTCGAGCGGGGGGCGGTGAGCAGTACTTC	CASSSARAGGGEQYF
TRBV30	TRBJ2-5	NA	TRBD1	TGTGCCTGGGGGGGAACAGGGGAAGAGACCCAGTACTTC	CAWGGTGEETQYF
TRBV7-9	TRBJ2-3	NA	NA	TGTGCCAGCAGCTTGGTCTACACAGATACGCAGTATTTT	CASSLVYTDTQYF
TRBV2	TRBJ2-7	NA	TRBD1	TGTGCCAGCAGTGAACCCGGGACAGGACCCTACGAGCAGTACTTC	CASSEPGTGPYEQYF
TRBV19	TRBJ1-4	NA	TRBD1	TGTGCCAGTAGTCCGGGACAGAATAATGAAAAACTGTTTTTT	CASSPGQNNEKLFF